The 8 T cell receptor beta chains listed next were all sequenced from one sample in a study of blood T cell repertoires in COVID-19. Profiled with immunoSEQ multiplex PCR; TCRdb holds only in-frame clones, not every one. This sample has about 300,000 clones; approximately 90% occur once, and the top ten carry 4% to 5%. Specimen: PBMCs or T cells enriched from blood (not recorded which). These receptors originate from a man aged 30-40 years who had recovered from COVID-19.

The chain carries TRBV18 and TRBJ1-3; the D gene is possibly TRBD1 (5 bases). The ends were cut back, 4 bases at V and 0 bases at J, with 13 bases in the middle. The length of the CDR3 is 16 residues. CDR1 is KGHSH and CDR2 is LQKENI in the germline V gene. CDR3 sequence (DNA): TGTGCCAGCTCACTCATACAGGAGTACTCTGGAAACACCATATATTTT. Its translation: CASSLIQEYSGNTIYF. The whole variable domain, remainder taken from reference TRBV18 and TRBJ1-3, is NAGVMQNPRHLVRRRGQEARLRCSPMKGHSHVYWYRQLPEEGLKFMVYLQKENIIDESGMPKERFSAEFPKEGPSILRIQQVVRGDSAAYFCASSLIQEYSGNTIYFGEGSWLTVV.

The chain links TRBV9 to TRBJ1-1; TRBD1 matches at 8 bases. V shed 4 bases and J 8 bases; nucleotides not matched to a gene: 13. The CDR3 covers 15 residues. Looked up from germline, CDR1 is SGDLS and CDR2 is YYNGEE. The CDR3 spells CASSPQPGQVYEAFF. In DNA form, the CDR3 reads TGTGCCAGCAGCCCCCAACCGGGACAGGTATACGAAGCTTTCTTT.

This sequence joins TRBV11-2 and TRBJ2-7; tentatively, D is TRBD1 (5 bases). V lost 1 base to trimming and J lost 7 bases, with 11 bases between them. The CDR3 extends over 13 amino acids. Germline lookup yields CDR1 SGHAT and CDR2 FQNNGV. CDR3 DNA sequence: TGTGCCAGCAGCTTAGGGCCAAACAGGGAGCAGTACTTC. Protein: CASSLGPNREQYF.

The chain has TRBV21-1 and TRBJ2-6; TRBD1, the table's D call, lacks a check against the DNA. TRBV21-1 is classified as a pseudogene. The length of the CDR3 is 17 residues. The CDR3 spells CASSTRIQGSGANVLTF. CDR3 sequence (DNA): TGTGCCAGCAGCACAAGGATACAGGGATCTGGGGCCAACGTCCTGACTTTC.

This clone occurred once. The rearrangement joins TRBV5-1 to TRBJ1-4; no reliable D call. CDR3 length: 15 residues. V lost 4 bases, J lost 5 bases, and 15 bases lay in between. In germline, CDR1 is SGHRS, CDR2 YFSETQ. CDR3 in amino acids: CASSAYGAANEKLFF. CDR3 coding DNA: TGCGCCAGCAGCGCTTACGGAGCTGCAAATGAAAAACTGTTTTTT.

V usage is TRBV27 and J usage is TRBJ1-2; the D is unclear. The CDR3 length is 12 residues. V shed 10 bases and J shed 4 bases, with 13 bases lying between them. CDR1 is MNHEY, CDR2 SMNVEV, per germline (reference sequence). The CDR3 DNA reads as TGTGCCACACGATCGAGTTTCTATGGCTACACCTTC. It is translated as CATRSSFYGYTF.

The rearrangement joins TRBV13 to TRBJ1-2; weak D call: TRBD1 (5 bases). Germline assignment: CDR1 PRHDT and CDR2 FYEKMQ (reference sequence). V was clipped by 1 base and J by 0 bases, with 12 bases between them. The CDR3 sequence is 16 residues long. CDR3 sequence (DNA): TGTGCCAGCAGCTTAGTACGGACACGAACTAACTATGGCTACACCTTC. Translation gives CASSLVRTRTNYGYTF.

The V and J genes are TRBV5-4 and TRBJ2-5, with 8 nucleotides matching TRBD2. The germline V gene encodes CDR1 SGHNT and CDR2 YYREEE (reference sequence). V lost 2 bases, J lost 2 bases, and 17 bases stayed unmatched. This CDR3 contains 19 residues. The CDR3 reads CASSLDLGRSGIGQETQYF. The CDR3, as DNA: TGTGCCAGCAGCTTAGATTTAGGTCGTAGCGGGATAGGTCAAGAGACCCAGTACTTC.